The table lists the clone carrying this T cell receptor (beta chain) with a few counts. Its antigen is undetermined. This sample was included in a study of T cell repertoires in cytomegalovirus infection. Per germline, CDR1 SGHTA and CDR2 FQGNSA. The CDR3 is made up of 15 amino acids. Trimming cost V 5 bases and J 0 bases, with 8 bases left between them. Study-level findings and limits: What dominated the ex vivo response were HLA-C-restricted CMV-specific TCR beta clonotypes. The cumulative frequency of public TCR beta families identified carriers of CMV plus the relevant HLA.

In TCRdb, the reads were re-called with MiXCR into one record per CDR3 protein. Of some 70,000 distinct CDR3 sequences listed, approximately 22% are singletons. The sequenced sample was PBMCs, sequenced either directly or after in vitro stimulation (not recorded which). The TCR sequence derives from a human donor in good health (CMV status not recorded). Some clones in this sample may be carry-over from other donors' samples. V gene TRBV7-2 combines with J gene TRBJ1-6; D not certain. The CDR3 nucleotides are TGTGCCAGCAGCCTGGCGGCCTCCTATAATTCACCCCTCCACTTT. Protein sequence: CASSLAASYNSPLHF. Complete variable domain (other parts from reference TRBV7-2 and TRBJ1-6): GAGVSQSPSNKVTEKGKDVELRCDPISGHTALYWYRQSLGQGLEFLIYFQGNSAPDKSGLPSDRFSAERTGGSVSTLTIQRTQQEDSAVYLCASSLAASYNSPLHFGNGTRLTVT.